What follows describes a single TCR beta chain. What it recognizes is unknown. Control samples came 1 year after myeloablative marrow transplants with methotrexate plus calcineurin inhibitor. CDR1 is LGHNA and CDR2 is YSLEER in the germline V gene. The CDR3 is made up of 16 amino acids. V was cut by 5 bases and J by 4 bases, with 18 bases left in between. The sample comes from a study of T cells after posttransplantation cyclophosphamide. Produced via immunoSEQ multiplex PCR; TCRdb's table is partial and in-frame only. The sample yields about 9,900 clones, 88% seen once. Study-level findings and limits: TRB clonality was highly associated with recipient CMV seropositivity and reactivation. Blood and skin or GI T cell repertoires showed limited TRB overlap. Donor-recipient repertoire similarity was low at 1-2 months, rising over year one.

The sequences come from PBMCs, collected after an allogeneic stem cell transplant with a calcineurin inhibitor and methotrexate. The rearrangement joins TRBV4-3 to TRBJ2-1; possible D gene TRBD2, 6 bases. The TCR originated in a male patient aged 25-45 years who received an allogeneic stem cell transplant from an unrelated donor, was CMV-positive, and had no GVHD. Some T cells may arise from the graft donor. This CDR3 reads CASSTELAPSYNEQFF. CDR3 nucleotides: TGCGCCAGCAGCACAGAACTAGCTCCCTCATACAATGAGCAGTTCTTC.